This entry lists 23 T cell receptor beta chains sequenced from one sample in a study of neoadjuvant nivolumab and ipilimumab in lung cancer. TCRdb's table, derived via immunoSEQ multiplex PCR, lists solely in-frame clones and lacks some. The table lists 20,000 to 25,000 clones, less than 85% of them singletons, with 23% in the top ten. Sequences were derived from peripheral blood, sampled before neoadjuvant nivolumab, alone or with ipilimumab. Source of these receptors: an adult with non-small cell lung cancer.

This chain connects TRBV5-1 to TRBJ2-7, with 11 nucleotides matching TRBD2. This CDR3 has 14 amino acids. Trimming at V came to 4 bases and at J to 5 bases, leaving 5 bases not matched to a gene. CDR1 and CDR2 (germline): SGHRS, YFSETQ. As DNA, the CDR3 is TGCGCCAGCAGCCCTGGACTAGCGGGCCACGAGCAGTACTTC. This sequence encodes CASSPGLAGHEQYF.

This clone appeared a few times. This chain links TRBV5-4 with TRBJ2-1, with no clear D. Germline V gene data show CDR1 as SGHNT and CDR2 as YYREEE (reference sequence). V was pared by 0 bases and J by 7 bases, with 8 bases between. This CDR3 comprises 13 residues. The CDR3 loop is CASSLGSPNEQFF. The CDR3 DNA is TGTGCCAGCAGCTTGGGGTCACCGAATGAGCAGTTCTTC.

This clone was seen a few times. The chain recombines TRBV30 with TRBJ2-3; 14 positions agree with TRBD2. The CDR3 consists of 16 residues. The V segment lost 5 bases and the J segment 6 bases; nucleotides outside the gene matches: 10. Germline-derived CDR1 and CDR2 are GTSNPN and SVGIG (reference sequence). DNA of the CDR3: TGTGCCTGGGGACACGGACTAGCGGGAGGCGGGGATACGCAGTATTTT. This codes for CAWGHGLAGGGDTQYF. Full variable domain (outside the CDR3, taken from reference TRBV30 and TRBJ2-3): SQTIHQWPATLVQPVGSPLSLECTVEGTSNPNLYWYRQAAGRGLQLLFYSVGIGQISSEVPQNLSASRPQDRQFILSSKKLLLSDSGFYLCAWGHGLAGGGDTQYFGPGTRLTVL.

The rearrangement joins TRBV5-6 to TRBJ2-5; 13 nucleotides align to TRBD2. The CDR3 totals 16 residues. Germline CDR1 and CDR2: SGHDT and YYEEEE. V shed 5 bases and J 1 base; nucleotides not matched to a gene: 5. The CDR3 reads CASRTGTSGIQETQYF. CDR3 coding DNA: TGTGCCAGCAGAACCGGGACTAGCGGGATCCAAGAGACCCAGTACTTC.

The chain joins TRBV7-2 to TRBJ2-2; either TRBD1 or TRBD2 may supply D (5 bases each). CDR3 length: 15 amino acids. The germline V gene encodes CDR1 SGHTA and CDR2 FQGNSA. Trimming removed 5 bases at V and 5 bases at J, with 15 bases between. The CDR3 is CASSPTRDDTGELFF. CDR3 DNA sequence: TGTGCCAGCAGCCCGACCCGGGACGATACCGGGGAGCTGTTTTTT.

V and J are TRBV29-1 and TRBJ2-7; D possibly corresponds to TRBD1 (5 bases). CDR3 size: 12 residues. Deletions cut 6 bases from V and 3 bases from J, with 12 bases between. Germline V gene lookup returns CDR1 SQVTM and CDR2 ANQGSEA. CDR3 amino acids: CSVMKDNYEQYF. As DNA, the CDR3 is TGCAGCGTCATGAAGGACAACTACGAGCAGTACTTC.

CDR3 in DNA: TGTGCCAGCTCAGCCACCGCCGTCCGGGACAGACCAGAGACCCAGTACTTC. Translation gives CASSATAVRDRPETQYF. J is TRBJ2-5 and V is TRBV18; 7 bases are a match to TRBD1. Per germline, CDR1 KGHSH and CDR2 LQKENI. CDR3 size: 17 residues. Trimming removed 5 bases from V and 4 bases from J; junction bases left unmatched: 16.

In DNA, the CDR3 is TGTGCCAGCAGCCCCCCTCCGGGCAGCTATGGCTACACCTTC. Amino acid sequence: CASSPPPGSYGYTF. The rearrangement uses TRBV9 and TRBJ1-2; D is unclear. The germline CDR1 and CDR2 sequences are SGDLS and YYNGEE. The CDR3 is 14 residues long. V was clipped by 4 bases and J by 4 bases, with 14 bases between them.

The rearrangement uses TRBV19 and TRBJ2-3, with 9 bases fitting TRBD2. This CDR3 has 14 residues. J lost 4 bases, V lost 9 bases, and 8 bases had no gene match. From germline, CDR1 is LNHDA and CDR2 SQIVND (reference sequence). The CDR3 region has the DNA TGTGCCAGCGGTAAAGCGGGAGGATCAGATACGCAGTATTTT. It yields the protein CASGKAGGSDTQYF.

This chain joins TRBV30 and TRBJ1-5; D is undetermined. Per the germline V gene, CDR1 is GTSNPN and CDR2 is SVGIG (reference sequence). V lost 5 bases to trimming and J lost 3 bases, with 11 bases between them. The CDR3 is made up of 13 amino acids. The CDR3 DNA reads as TGTGCCTGGTCAGAGCGGTACAATCAGCCCCAGCATTTT. Protein product: CAWSERYNQPQHF.

This clone has a handful of counts. The chain has TRBV2 and TRBJ1-5; D gene uncertain. Germline V gene sequence: CDR1 SNHLY, CDR2 FYNNEI. V lost 10 bases and J 0 bases, leaving 10 bases between the germline ends. CDR3 length: 13 residues. This chain's CDR3 is CATQDFSNQPQHF. In nucleotides, the CDR3 is TGTGCCACCCAAGACTTTAGCAATCAGCCCCAGCATTTT.

This clone occurred once. V gene TRBV5-5 combines with J gene TRBJ2-7; D is unclear. The CDR3 has 12 residues. Germline V lookup: CDR1 SGHKS, CDR2 YYEKEE (reference sequence). Trimming cost V 4 bases and J 2 bases, with 7 bases left between them. The CDR3 DNA reads TGTGCCAGCAGCCTTGACACCTACGAGCAGTACTTC. Translating it yields CASSLDTYEQYF.

This chain uses TRBV15 with TRBJ1-3; no clear D gene. The CDR3 has 14 amino acids. Per the germline V gene, CDR1 is LNHNV and CDR2 is YYDKDF (reference sequence). With 0 bases removed from V and 6 bases from J, the gap between germline ends came to 9 bases. The CDR3 DNA reads TGTGCCACCAGCAGAGATAAGCTGCTAAACACCATATATTTT. Its translation is CATSRDKLLNTIYF.

The chain employs TRBV7-9 and TRBJ1-2, with D hard to call. This CDR3 has 13 residues. Per the germline V gene, CDR1 is SEHNR and CDR2 is FQNEAQ (reference sequence). The ends were cut back, 5 bases at V and 3 bases at J, with 10 bases in the middle. Written as DNA, the CDR3 is TGTGCCAGCAGCCCTCCGGACTACTATGGCTACACCTTC. Amino acid sequence: CASSPPDYYGYTF.

This clone was picked up one time. The chain employs TRBV9 and TRBJ2-1, with 11 bases lining up with TRBD2. V lost 0 bases and J lost 6; bases outside the gene matches: 5. The CDR3 consists of 16 residues. Germline V CDR1 and CDR2: SGDLS, YYNGEE. CDR3 protein: CASSVARLAGPNEQFF. In nucleotides, the CDR3 is TGTGCCAGCAGCGTAGCCAGACTAGCGGGGCCCAATGAGCAGTTCTTC.

The rearrangement uses TRBV7-9 and TRBJ2-2, with unresolved D. The CDR3 length is 11 residues. The germline gives CDR1 SEHNR, CDR2 FQNEAQ (reference sequence). Trimming stripped 5 bases from V and 4 bases from J, with 2 bases between. Written as DNA, the CDR3 is TGTGCCAGCAGCCCCACCGGGGAGCTGTTTTTT. Translated: CASSPTGELFF.

The chain has TRBV6-5 and TRBJ2-1; no definite D call. CDR1 is MNHEY and CDR2 is SVGAGI in the germline V gene. V lost 4 bases and J lost 0, with 13 bases in between. The CDR3 consists of 16 residues. The CDR3 sequence is CASSSEDVSSYNEQFF. In DNA, the CDR3 is TGTGCCAGCAGTTCCGAGGACGTAAGCTCCTACAATGAGCAGTTCTTC.

The rearrangement links TRBV5-4 to TRBJ1-1; D remains ambiguous. Trimming left V 2 bases short and J 2 bases short, with 7 bases between. CDR3 length equals 13 residues. The germline gives CDR1 SGHNT, CDR2 YYREEE (reference sequence). In nucleotides, the CDR3 is TGTGCCAGCAGCTTACGGGGTAACACTGAAGCTTTCTTT. Encoded protein: CASSLRGNTEAFF.

This chain uses TRBV6-5 with TRBJ2-7, with TRBD2 matching 9 bases. Germline V gene data show CDR1 as MNHEY and CDR2 as SVGAGI. The CDR3 loop spans 14 amino acids. J gave up 5 bases and V 7 bases, and 9 bases lay outside the gene matches. CDR3 sequence: CASTPTAGGNEQYF. CDR3 nucleotide sequence: TGTGCCAGCACCCCAACAGCGGGAGGAAACGAGCAGTACTTC.

The V and J genes are TRBV7-3 and TRBJ2-3; 7 bases are shared with TRBD2. CDR1 SGHTA and CDR2 FQGTGA come from the germline V gene. V lost 6 bases to trimming and J lost 4 bases; unmatched junction nucleotides: 1. The CDR3 spans 12 residues. The DNA for the CDR3 is TGTGCCAGCAGTGCGGGGGCAGATACGCAGTATTTT. Amino acid sequence: CASSAGADTQYF.

The chain employs TRBV2 and TRBJ2-1, with 7 bases identical to TRBD1. CDR3 size: 13 residues. Germline loops: CDR1 SNHLY, CDR2 FYNNEI. V lost 4 bases, J lost 10 bases, and 7 bases stayed unmatched. CDR3 in DNA: TGTGCCAGCAGTGCTGACAGGGCTAACGAGCAGTTCTTC. The encoded protein is CASSADRANEQFF.

This clone was observed a single time. This chain joins TRBV29-1 and TRBJ2-3; D gene unclear. The CDR3 length is 12 residues. V was shortened by 3 bases and J by 3 bases, with 7 bases between the two germline ends. The germline V gene encodes CDR1 SQVTM and CDR2 ANQGSEA. CDR3 nucleotide sequence: TGCAGCGTTGATCCCGGGACAGATACGCAGTATTTT. Translation: CSVDPGTDTQYF.

This clone is a singleton in its sample. This rearrangement joins TRBV6-1 to TRBJ1-1; maybe TRBD1 (6 bases). The CDR3 extends over 12 amino acids. Deletions cut 4 bases from V and 6 bases from J, with 9 bases between. The V gene's germline CDR1 is MNHNS and CDR2 SASEGT. CDR3 in amino acids: CASSATGSEAFF. The CDR3 coding sequence is TGTGCCAGCAGTGCCACAGGGTCTGAAGCTTTCTTT.